The clone carrying this TCR beta chain was seen only a few times. Antigen unknown. The sample comes from a study of cytomegalovirus exposure and HLA in healthy donors. Study-wide results and limits: Several of the most significant clusters were apparently associated with common viral pathogens in a later analysis. A prior analysis recorded that most TCR beta V segments were productive about 90% or about 30% of the time. Listed as cytomegalovirus-associated were 150 or so TCR beta chains.

A multiplex PCR was run with 60 Vbeta primers and 13 Jbeta primers. Assay: immunoSEQ multiplex PCR; the TCRdb copy retains only in-frame clones and omits some. The sample lists more than 90,000 clones, over 65% occurring once. V shed 3 bases and J 2 bases; nucleotides not matched to a gene: 4. Germline values: CDR1 KGHSH, CDR2 LQKENI. The CDR3 has 14 amino acids. V is TRBV18 and J is TRBJ2-7; 7 bases map to TRBD2. Sequencing was performed on PBMCs. The clonotype comes from a woman aged 55-69 years in good health and CMV-seronegative. For the CDR3, the DNA is TGTGCCAGCTCACCGCGGGAGCAGACCTACGAGCAGTACTTC. Translating gives CASSPREQTYEQYF.